This T cell receptor beta chain came from a study of blood T cells in healthy people across ages. This clonotype showed up just a few times. Its antigen is unidentified. Study-wide points: Diversity estimates from one million T cells were considered underestimates.

Primed by a sample-barcoded 5' primer and a J-beta primer mix, a second PCR proceeded for roughly 7 to 12 cycles. Per sample, CDR3-containing paired-end reads numbered at least 2.5 million. One entry per CDR3 protein, called by TCRdb with MiXCR from the 5' RACE reads. The profile shows about 1.7 million distinct CDR3 sequences, roughly 27% of them singletons. This clonotype was obtained from a woman in her twenties or thirties in good health. The sample comprised blood.

The CDR3 nucleotides are TGTGCCAGCAGCTCCCCGGGACAGAGACCCTACAATGAGCAGTTCTTC. Translation gives CASSSPGQRPYNEQFF. The gene calls are TRBV7-2 and TRBJ2-1; TRBD1 matches at 7 bases. This CDR3 is 16 amino acids long. The V segment lost 4 bases and the J segment 2 bases; nucleotides outside the gene matches: 8. Looked up from germline, CDR1 is SGHTA and CDR2 is FQGNSA.